This T cell receptor (beta chain) was identified in a study of PD-L1 blockade in urothelial cancer. Study summary: Patients went on atezolizumab around 2014, receiving 1,200 mg intravenously every 3 weeks.

The V segment lost 3 bases and the J segment 5 bases; nucleotides outside the gene matches: 6. Germline V CDR1 and CDR2: GTSNPN, SVGIG (reference sequence). The CDR3 contains 13 residues. Findings and limits, study-wide: Enhanced expansion of tumor-associated blood clones at 3 weeks characterized durable-benefit patients.

The data were produced by immunoSEQ multiplex PCR, yet TCRdb's version contains in-frame clones alone and is incomplete. This sample yields under 130,000 clones, of which 70% to 90% are seen a single time; roughly 2.2% belongs to the top ten. As regards this clone: Its antigen is unknown.

This specimen was PBMCs, taken around atezolizumab (anti-PD-L1) treatment. This sequence joins TRBV30 and TRBJ1-1, with TRBD1 matching 7 bases. This TCR was sampled from a man aged 45-65 years with urothelial cancer. The CDR3 spells CAWRKSGGTEAFF. CDR3 sequence (DNA): TGTGCCTGGAGAAAGTCAGGGGGTACTGAAGCTTTCTTT.